The present entry profiles one T cell receptor beta chain with its context. TCRbeta library preparation incorporated unique molecular identifiers. Each CDR3 protein is one row after TCRdb ran MiXCR on the PCR reads. The sample holds about 270,000 distinct CDR3 sequences, 9.9% seen once. This entry is derived from a study of T-cell reconstitution after alpha-beta-depleted transplantation in children. The V gene's germline CDR1 is SGHAT and CDR2 FQDESV (reference sequence). The CDR3 consists of 19 residues. Trimming shortened V by 5 bases and J by 2 bases, and 26 bases separated the two germline ends. Sequenced material: PBMCs from the stem cell graft donor, taken from the stem cell graft. The receptor's source is a human donor who donated a stem cell graft to a child with SCID. The V gene is TRBV11-1, the J gene TRBJ2-3; D may be TRBD1 (5 bases). CDR3 sequence (DNA): TGTGCCAGCAGCCCAATAGGGGTCAGACAGTCTCTTCCCACAGATACGCAGTATTTT. Translating gives CASSPIGVRQSLPTDTQYF.